Detailed here is one T cell receptor beta chain. Its antigen is undetermined. The data are from a study of chemoradiotherapy in HPV16-positive cancers. The CDR3 has 14 residues. V was trimmed by 5 bases and J by 6 bases, leaving 15 bases between them. Per germline, CDR1 ENHRY and CDR2 SYGVKD. Study-level results: During treatment, candidate HPV-specific clones and E7-related motifs expanded in tumor.

Profiled with immunoSEQ multiplex PCR; TCRdb holds only in-frame clones, not every one. The sample contains over 10,000 clones, around 77% of which appear only once. This sequence was found in a human donor with HPV-associated anogenital cancer. V gene TRBV10-3 combines with J gene TRBJ2-3; tentatively, D is TRBD1 (7 bases). The sample was taken from a patient who underwent chemoradiotherapy. The CDR3 DNA sequence: TGTGCCATCAGTAGGGCCAGGGGGGAGGATACGCAGTATTTT. This gives the protein CAISRARGEDTQYF.